This TCR beta chain was captured by sequencing in a study of shared clonotypes between healthy human individuals. With 3 bases removed from V and 7 bases from J, the gap between germline ends came to 16 bases. There are 15 residues in the CDR3. CDR1 and CDR2 (germline): KGHSH, LQKENI. Sequenced by immunoSEQ multiplex PCR; TCRdb stores in-frame clones only, minus some. The sample lists some 2,500,000 clones, approximately 93% occurring once. Sample: naive CD4+ T cells from PBMCs. Subset described: CD45RA+ positively selected. The chain carries TRBV18 and TRBJ2-1; possible D gene TRBD2, 5 bases. The TCR was taken from a man aged 18 to 30 in good health. Some clones in this sample may be carry-over from other donors' samples. DNA of the CDR3: TGTGCCAGCTCACCGACGAGGGTCCTAGGGAATGAGCAGTTCTTC. Translated, it gives CASSPTRVLGNEQFF.